This T cell receptor (beta chain) was identified during a study of blood T cells in healthy people across ages. This clonotype was counted only a few times. Antigen unknown. Study-level findings and limits: Both naive CD4+ cell counts and diversity were greater in long-lived donors than in aged donors.

The CDR3 extends over 16 amino acids. Germline lookup yields CDR1 SGHRS and CDR2 YFSETQ. Deletions cut 3 bases from V and 4 bases from J, with 20 bases between. Every donor contributed about 10 milliliters of peripheral blood by blood draw. Alongside a J-beta primer mix, a sample-barcoded 5' primer served in a second PCR lasting 7 to 11 cycles. Using its own MiXCR run on the 5' RACE reads, TCRdb lists one record per CDR3 protein. Altogether some 1.7 million distinct CDR3 sequences are present, over 25% being singletons, with the ten largest covering about 7.7%. V and J are TRBV5-1 and TRBJ2-7; the D gene is possibly TRBD2 (6 bases). The clonotype was recovered from a woman between 25 and 40 years old in good health. The material sequenced was blood. The CDR3 loop reads CASSYQVGGGKYEQYF. The CDR3 nucleotides are TGCGCCAGCAGCTACCAAGTCGGCGGAGGGAAATACGAGCAGTACTTC.